This T cell receptor (beta chain) was identified in a study of blood T cell repertoires in COVID-19. In the study overall: The cDNA or gDNA used as material had been derived from T cells, B-cell-depleted T cells, or PBMCs.

Per the study methods: Nucleated cell counts were estimated from reference gene primer amplification. Generated by immunoSEQ multiplex PCR, the TCRdb table keeps only in-frame clones and is missing some. V and J calls and clone size are given by that table; D and trimming were obtained from the DNA. The table lists approximately 100,000 clones, approximately 86% of them singletons. Germline trimming cut 4 bases from V and 10 bases from J; bases unmatched to any gene: 10. Germline V gives CDR1 LGHDT, CDR2 YNNKEL (reference sequence). The CDR3 sequence is 15 residues long. The study drew participants aged about 18 to 95 years from 20 to 30 US areas.

The V call is TRBV3-1 (or the pseudogene TRBV3-2), the J call TRBJ1-6; 7 bases agree with TRBD1. The sequenced material came from PBMCs or T cells enriched from blood (not recorded which). The source of this sequence is a woman aged 45-59 years who had recovered from COVID-19. The CDR3 bases are TGTGCCAGCAGCCCCCGACAGGGTGAAGGGTCACCCCTCCACTTT. It is translated as CASSPRQGEGSPLHF.